This TCR beta chain was captured in a study of beta chain features in type 1 diabetes. Looking at the study overall: Patients looked much like healthy donors when it came to age, gender and cell yields.

Expressed TCRB transcripts were sequenced, since all the RNA that had been isolated was reverse transcribed. The data were produced by immunoSEQ multiplex PCR, yet TCRdb's version contains in-frame clones alone and is incomplete. Among a few hundred thousand clones, about 12% were seen once, and the ten largest hold 0.0095% to 0.012%. Donors underwent one heparinised blood draw, 100 to 150 mL on average. Study outcomes and limitations: A moderate, significant TCRB CDR3 shortening appeared in type 1 diabetes across four CD4+ subsets. For type 1 diabetes patients, VDJ junctions showed fewer insertions and more deletions.

The CDR3 is 17 residues long. In germline, CDR1 is MNHEY, CDR2 SMNVEV (reference sequence). V gave up 5 bases and J gave up 6 bases; unmatched junction bases: 8. Only a few counts were recorded for this clone. The antigen is not known. This sequence originates from a woman under 30 with type 1 diabetes. This chain links TRBV27 with TRBJ2-3, with 16 bases lining up with TRBD2. The sample was naive CD4+ T cells from blood. The CDR3 region is CASSTGLAGGPGDTQYF. The CDR3 bases are TGTGCCAGCAGTACGGGACTAGCGGGAGGGCCAGGGGATACGCAGTATTTT.